This passage covers 17 T cell receptor beta chains from one sample sequenced in a study of cytomegalovirus exposure and HLA in healthy donors. PCR primers comprised 60 Vbeta and 13 Jbeta primers. Generated by immunoSEQ multiplex PCR, the TCRdb table keeps only in-frame clones and is missing some. The clone table shows roughly 120,000 clones, with the ten largest holding about 4%. Sequencing was performed on PBMCs. Source of these receptors: a man in his thirties or forties in good health and CMV-seronegative.

The V and J genes are TRBV11-2 and TRBJ2-5; a possible D gene is TRBD2 (7 bases). V was shortened by 5 bases and J by 4 bases, with 20 bases between the two germline ends. CDR1 is SGHAT and CDR2 is FQNNGV in the germline V gene. The CDR3 loop spans 16 amino acids. The CDR3: CASSTKGGPVGETQYF. The CDR3 nucleotides read TGTGCCAGCAGCACCAAGGGGGGGCCAGTGGGAGAGACCCAGTACTTC.

This sequence joins TRBV11-2 and TRBJ2-3; 12 bases are shared with TRBD2. The CDR3 is 17 residues long. The ends lost 1 base at V and 3 bases at J; junction bases unmatched: 5. Germline CDR1 SGHAT, CDR2 FQNNGV. The CDR3 spells CASSLVLAGGGTDTQYF. CDR3 DNA sequence: TGTGCCAGCAGCTTAGTTCTAGCGGGGGGGGGAACAGATACGCAGTATTTT.

J is TRBJ2-3 and V is TRBV7-6; possible D gene TRBD2, 7 bases. The germline V gene has CDR1 SGHVS and CDR2 FNYEAQ. V was clipped by 1 base and J by 5 bases, with 22 bases between them. This CDR3 region has 18 residues. CDR3 protein: CASSLGGVWGGRKDTQYF. In DNA form, the CDR3 reads TGTGCCAGCAGCTTAGGAGGCGTGTGGGGGGGCCGGAAAGATACGCAGTATTTT.

The chain has TRBV18 and TRBJ1-5; 10 bases match TRBD1. CDR3 length: 17 amino acids. Trimming took 3 bases from V and 6 from J; bases not matched to a gene: 11. From germline, CDR1 is KGHSH and CDR2 LQKENI. The CDR3 loop is CASSPLGTGVSGQPQHF. As DNA, the CDR3 is TGTGCCAGCTCACCCTTAGGGACAGGGGTTTCGGGTCAGCCCCAGCATTTT.

As regards this clone: This CDR3 is also generated by other DNA sequences in the sample. The chain combines TRBV11-3 with TRBJ2-7, with D tentatively TRBD1 (6 bases). Trimming shortened V by 5 bases and J by 1 base, and 9 bases separated the two germline ends. The CDR3 is 13 residues long. Germline assignment: CDR1 SGHNT and CDR2 YENEEA. The chain's CDR3 is CASSRTGSYEQYF. CDR3 nucleotides: TGTGCCAGCAGCCGCACAGGGTCCTACGAGCAGTACTTC. Together with reference TRBV11-3 and TRBJ2-7, the CDR3 gives the full variable domain: EAGVVQSPRYKIIEKKQPVAFWCNPISGHNTLYWYLQNLGQGPELLIRYENEEAVDDSQLPKDRFSAERLKGVDSTLKIQPAELGDSAVYLCASSRTGSYEQYFGPGTRLTVT.

The chain has TRBV7-9 and TRBJ2-1, with TRBD1 as a possible D gene (6 bases). CDR1 is SEHNR and CDR2 is FQNEAQ in the germline V gene (reference sequence). V was clipped by 5 bases and J by 6 bases, with 17 bases between them. The length of the CDR3 is 15 residues. The CDR3 protein is CASSPRNRVGNEQFF. The DNA of the CDR3 is TGTGCCAGCAGCCCTAGGAACAGGGTTGGCAATGAGCAGTTCTTC.

The chain recombines TRBV10-3 with TRBJ2-1; 7 bases are a match to TRBD1. This CDR3 comprises 16 residues. Trimming removed 4 bases from V and 7 bases from J; junction bases left unmatched: 13. Germline V lookup: CDR1 ENHRY, CDR2 SYGVKD. The CDR3 region is CAISVRAGGFDNEQFF. CDR3 DNA sequence: TGTGCCATCAGTGTAAGGGCAGGGGGTTTTGATAATGAGCAGTTCTTC.

This sequence joins TRBV27 and TRBJ1-2; D might be TRBD1 (5 bases). The CDR3 runs 13 residues. V was shortened by 5 bases and J by 7 bases, with 14 bases between the two germline ends. CDR1 is MNHEY, CDR2 SMNVEV, per germline (reference sequence). The CDR3 here is CASSSRRGGGYTF. Here the CDR3 DNA reads TGTGCCAGCAGTAGTCGGAGGGGCGGTGGCTACACCTTC.

The chain uses TRBV27 and TRBJ2-5; D is possibly TRBD1 (6 bases). V was clipped by 7 bases and J by 0 bases, with 12 bases between them. The CDR3 runs 14 residues. Germline loops: CDR1 MNHEY, CDR2 SMNVEV (reference sequence). Here the CDR3 reads CASKRQEYQETQYF. For the CDR3, the DNA is TGTGCCAGCAAACGACAGGAATACCAAGAGACCCAGTACTTC.

As DNA, the CDR3 is TGCGCCAGCAGCCCGGGAATCCCTGACAGGGGGCTAATCCTCTACAATGAGCAGTTCTTC. It translates to CASSPGIPDRGLILYNEQFF. This chain uses TRBV5-1 with TRBJ2-1; TRBD1 matches at 10 bases. The J segment lost 3 bases and the V segment lost 4 bases, leaving 19 bases of the junction unmatched. This CDR3 is 20 amino acids long. The germline gives CDR1 SGHRS, CDR2 YFSETQ.

The CDR3 protein is CASGADRVGTEAFF. The CDR3 nucleotides read TGTGCTAGTGGTGCGGACAGGGTGGGCACTGAAGCTTTCTTT. This chain joins TRBV12-5 and TRBJ1-1, with 8 bases fitting TRBD1. Germline values: CDR1 LGHNT, CDR2 FRNRAP. The ends lost 5 bases at V and 4 bases at J; junction bases unmatched: 6. There are 14 residues in the CDR3. Together with reference TRBV12-5 and TRBJ1-1, the CDR3 gives the full variable domain: DARVTQTPRHKVTEMGQEVTMRCQPILGHNTVFWYRQTMMQGLELLAYFRNRAPLDDSGMPKDRFSAEMPDATLATLKIQPSEPRDSAVYFCASGADRVGTEAFFGQGTRLTVV.

With regard to this clone: Other DNA variants within this sample encode the same CDR3. The chain joins TRBV19 to TRBJ1-1, with D perhaps matching TRBD1 (6 bases). The CDR3 spans 14 residues. Germline lookup yields CDR1 LNHDA and CDR2 SQIVND (reference sequence). V lost 6 bases and J 0 bases, leaving 11 bases between the germline ends. This chain's CDR3 is CASRDSAMNTEAFF. The CDR3 region has the DNA TGTGCCAGTAGGGACAGCGCCATGAACACTGAAGCTTTCTTT.

The chain couples TRBV10-1 to TRBJ1-4, with 8 bases lining up with TRBD1. The V and J ends lost 3 bases and 3 bases, in that order; junction bases with no gene match: 6. CDR1 and CDR2 from the germline V gene are WNHNN and SYGVQD (reference sequence). There are 16 residues in the CDR3. CDR3 nucleotide sequence: TGCGCCAGCAGTGAACGACAGGGGTGCGCTAATGAAAAACTGTTTTTT. Translating it yields CASSERQGCANEKLFF.

This chain connects TRBV27 to TRBJ2-2; 11 bases fit TRBD1. Germline V CDR1 and CDR2: MNHEY, SMNVEV (reference sequence). Unmatched junction bases numbered 5, after V lost 4 bases and J lost 7 bases. The CDR3 has 15 amino acids. The CDR3 loop reads CASSSGTGGFGELFF. CDR3 nucleotide sequence: TGTGCCAGCAGTTCCGGGACAGGGGGGTTCGGGGAGCTGTTTTTT.

The chain is built from TRBV7-9 and TRBJ2-3; perhaps TRBD2 as D (5 bases). The CDR3 loop spans 14 amino acids. The V gene lost 0 bases and the J gene lost 2 bases, with 6 bases spanning the gap. Looked up from germline, CDR1 is SEHNR and CDR2 is FQNEAQ (reference sequence). CDR3 sequence reads: CASSLAGLTDTQYF. CDR3 sequence (DNA): TGTGCCAGCAGCTTAGCTGGACTCACAGATACGCAGTATTTT.

Turning to this clone: Mismatch with germline at one junction end may stem from a read error. J is TRBJ2-5 and V is TRBV18; TRBD1 might be the D (6 bases). This CDR3 contains 13 residues. The germline V gene encodes CDR1 KGHSH and CDR2 LQKENI. CDR3 in amino acids: CASSPPGQVTQYF. The CDR3 coding sequence is TGTGCCAGCTCACCACCGGGACAAGTGACCCAGTACTTC.

The V gene is TRBV5-4, the J gene TRBJ2-2; tentative D call: TRBD1 (7 bases). CDR1 SGHNT and CDR2 YYREEE come from the germline V gene (reference sequence). V was shortened by 1 base and J by 1 base, with 14 bases between the two germline ends. The CDR3 length is 17 residues. The CDR3 DNA reads as TGTGCCAGCAGCTTGTTCGGGGGACAGCGGAACACCGGGGAGCTGTTTTTT. Protein product: CASSLFGGQRNTGELFF. Combining the CDR3 with reference TRBV5-4 and TRBJ2-2 gives the whole variable domain ETGVTQSPTHLIKTRGQQVTLRCSSQSGHNTVSWYQQALGQGPQFIFQYYREEENGRGNFPPRFSGLQFPNYSSELNVNALELDDSALYLCASSLFGGQRNTGELFFGEGSRLTVL.